This T cell receptor (beta chain) was sequenced in a study of T cell changes during pregnancy in multiple sclerosis. This CDR3 comprises 15 residues. Trimming pared 3 bases from V and 7 bases from J, leaving 18 bases between. Germline-derived CDR1 and CDR2 are SGHNT and YYREEE (reference sequence). The table came from immunoSEQ multiplex PCR; TCRdb's copy has only in-frame clones and leaves some out. This table holds 50,000 to 60,000 clones, 80% to 95% found once. This chain connects TRBV5-4 to TRBJ2-3; possibly TRBD2 for D (5 bases). The sample in question was CD4+ T cells from peripheral blood mononuclear cells, obtained in the second trimester of pregnancy. This clonotype was sampled from a female donor with multiple sclerosis, enrolled in a pregnancy study. The CDR3, as DNA: TGTGCCAGCAGCTCAGATCCCAAAACGGGAAATACGCAGTATTTT. Residues: CASSSDPKTGNTQYF.